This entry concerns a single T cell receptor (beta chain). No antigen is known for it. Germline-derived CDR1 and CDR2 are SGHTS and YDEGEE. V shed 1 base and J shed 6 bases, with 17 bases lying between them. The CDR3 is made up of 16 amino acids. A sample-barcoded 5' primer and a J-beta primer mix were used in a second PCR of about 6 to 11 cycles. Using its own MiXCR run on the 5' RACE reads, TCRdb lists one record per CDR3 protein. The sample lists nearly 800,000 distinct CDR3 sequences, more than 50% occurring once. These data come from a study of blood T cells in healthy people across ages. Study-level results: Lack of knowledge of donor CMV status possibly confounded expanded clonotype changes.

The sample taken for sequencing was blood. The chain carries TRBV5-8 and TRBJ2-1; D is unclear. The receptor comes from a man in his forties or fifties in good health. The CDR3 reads CASSLRFGQPINEQFF. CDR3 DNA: TGTGCCAGCAGCTTGAGGTTTGGGCAGCCGATCAATGAGCAGTTCTTC.